This TCR beta chain stems from a study of shared clonotypes between healthy human individuals. The germline V and J ends were trimmed by 5 bases and 6 bases, with 19 bases remaining between them. CDR1 is MDHEN, CDR2 SYDVKM, per germline. The CDR3 contains 15 residues. Worth noting for this clone: The target antigen is unknown.

Data came from immunoSEQ multiplex PCR; TCRdb stores just in-frame clones and leaves some out. This sample has around 600,000 clones, with around 97% found just once. Points from the study as a whole: With a few donors compared, about 5.2% of naive CD4 clonotypes were shared.

J is TRBJ1-1 and V is TRBV28; tentative D call: TRBD1 (5 bases). Input material: naive CD4+ T cells sorted from blood. Noted subset: CD45RA+ positively selected. The TCR was taken from a woman in her 30s in good health. This chain's CDR3 is CASSPSPKGVAEAFF. In DNA, the CDR3 is TGTGCCAGCAGTCCCTCGCCAAAAGGGGTCGCTGAAGCTTTCTTT.